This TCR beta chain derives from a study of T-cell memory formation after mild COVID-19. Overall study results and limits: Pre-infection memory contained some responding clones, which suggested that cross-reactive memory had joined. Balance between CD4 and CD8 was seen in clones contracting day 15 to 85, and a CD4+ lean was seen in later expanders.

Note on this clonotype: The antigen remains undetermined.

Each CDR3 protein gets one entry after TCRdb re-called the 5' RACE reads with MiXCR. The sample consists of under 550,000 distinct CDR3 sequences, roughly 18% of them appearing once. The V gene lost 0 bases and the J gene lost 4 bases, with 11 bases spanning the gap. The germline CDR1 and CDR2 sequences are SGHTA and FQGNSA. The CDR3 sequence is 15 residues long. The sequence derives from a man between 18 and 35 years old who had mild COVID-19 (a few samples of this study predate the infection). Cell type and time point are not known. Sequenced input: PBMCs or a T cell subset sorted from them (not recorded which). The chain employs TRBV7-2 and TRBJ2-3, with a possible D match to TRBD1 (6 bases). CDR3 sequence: CASSLAPRGADTQYF. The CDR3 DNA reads TGTGCCAGCAGCTTAGCCCCCAGGGGCGCAGATACGCAGTATTTT.